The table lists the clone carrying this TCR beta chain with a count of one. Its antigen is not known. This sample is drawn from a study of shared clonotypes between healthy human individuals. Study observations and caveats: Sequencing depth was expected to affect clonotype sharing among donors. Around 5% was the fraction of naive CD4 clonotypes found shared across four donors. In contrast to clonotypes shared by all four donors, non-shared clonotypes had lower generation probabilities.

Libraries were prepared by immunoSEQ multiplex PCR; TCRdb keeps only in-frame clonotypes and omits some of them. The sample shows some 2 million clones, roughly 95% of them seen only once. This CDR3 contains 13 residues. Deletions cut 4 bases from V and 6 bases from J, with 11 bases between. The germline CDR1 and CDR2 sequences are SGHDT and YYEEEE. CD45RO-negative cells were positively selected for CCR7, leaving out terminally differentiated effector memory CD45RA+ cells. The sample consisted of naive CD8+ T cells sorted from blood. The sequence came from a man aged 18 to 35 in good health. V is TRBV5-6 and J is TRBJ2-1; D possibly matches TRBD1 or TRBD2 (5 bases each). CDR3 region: CASSQSGPNEQFF. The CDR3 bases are TGTGCCAGCAGCCAGTCGGGGCCCAATGAGCAGTTCTTC.